Below, 27 T cell receptor beta chains from the same sample are listed, as sequenced in a study of cytomegalovirus exposure and HLA in healthy donors (dated by TCRdb to the late 2010s). Preparation of the library involved the immunoSEQ multiplex PCR assay. For the multiplex PCR, a mixture combining 60 forward primers for TCR Vbeta segments and 13 reverse primers for TCR Jbeta segments was used. TCRdb carries this immuneACCESS record with in-frame sequences only. Its versions omit some clonotypes, under half of them owing to an unresolved V gene in the studies checked, with the rest unexplained. The sample table holds 150,000 to 200,000 clones, of which about 77% were seen once. The ten largest clones take up about 1.3% of the sample. Input material: PBMCs. All receptors come from a man aged 30-40 years in good health and CMV-seronegative.

This clone showed up just once. CDR3 DNA: TGTGCAAGTCGCATCCCCGGTGAGGGCTTAAGCTCCTATAATTCACCCCTCCACTTT. Its translation is CASRIPGEGLSSYNSPLHF. The chain uses TRBV12-2 and TRBJ1-6. TRBV12-2 is a recognized pseudogene. The CDR3 loop spans 19 amino acids.

This sequence joins TRBV21-1 and TRBJ2-3; no DNA check was done on the table's D call, TRBD2. TRBV21-1 is given as a pseudogene. The CDR3 has 18 residues. CDR3 loop: CASASRGLAGGTGDTQYF. DNA for the CDR3: TGTGCCAGCGCTTCTAGGGGGTTAGCGGGAGGGACTGGAGATACGCAGTATTTT.

This clone was detected only a few times. V usage is TRBV19 and J usage is TRBJ2-7; 9 bases align to TRBD2. Per the germline V gene, CDR1 is LNHDA and CDR2 is SQIVND (reference sequence). The CDR3 has 15 residues. The V gene end was trimmed by 9 bases and the J gene end by 3 bases; junction bases not matched to a gene: 12. The CDR3 bases are TGTGCCAGGCCCGCGGGGGGGAGTATTCACTACGAGCAGTACTTC. Amino acids: CARPAGGSIHYEQYF.

This clone was detected a few times. The rearrangement joins TRBV30 to TRBJ1-6, with D possibly matching TRBD1 (6 bases). The V and J ends lost 0 bases and 10 bases respectively, with 13 bases between them. Germline values: CDR1 GTSNPN, CDR2 SVGIG (reference sequence). The CDR3 spans 14 residues. CDR3 loop: CAWSVGAPRSPLHF. Written as DNA, the CDR3 is TGTGCCTGGAGTGTGGGGGCCCCGCGATCACCCCTCCACTTT. The whole variable domain, filled in from reference TRBV30 and TRBJ1-6, reads SQTIHQWPATLVQPVGSPLSLECTVEGTSNPNLYWYRQAAGRGLQLLFYSVGIGQISSEVPQNLSASRPQDRQFILSSKKLLLSDSGFYLCAWSVGAPRSPLHFGNGTRLTVT.

V and J are TRBV29-1 and TRBJ2-2; 7 bases line up with TRBD1. V was pared by 6 bases and J by 0 bases, with 1 base of the junction left unmatched. Per germline, CDR1 SQVTM and CDR2 ANQGSEA. This CDR3 is built from 13 residues. The CDR3 protein is CSVGTANTGELFF. The CDR3 DNA follows: TGCAGCGTGGGGACAGCGAACACCGGGGAGCTGTTTTTT.

V usage is TRBV6-5 and J usage is TRBJ1-2; tentatively, D is TRBD1 (6 bases). The length of the CDR3 is 14 residues. Germline lookup yields CDR1 MNHEY and CDR2 SVGAGI. The germline V and J ends were trimmed by 0 bases and 8 bases, with 13 bases remaining between them. In DNA, the CDR3 is TGTGCCAGCAGTTACTCGGGGGGGCCTTCGGGCTACACCTTC. Translating gives CASSYSGGPSGYTF.

This chain links TRBV5-1 with TRBJ2-1; D is unresolved. This CDR3 has 9 residues. CDR1 is SGHRS and CDR2 is YFSETQ in the germline V gene. V lost 6 bases, J lost 10 bases, and 5 bases lay in between. DNA for the CDR3: TGCGCCAGCAACCGGGAGCAGTTCTTC. This sequence encodes CASNREQFF. The full variable domain, completed using reference TRBV5-1 and TRBJ2-1, is KAGVTQTPRYLIKTRGQQVTLSCSPISGHRSVSWYQQTPGQGLQFLFEYFSETQRNKGNFPGRFSGRQFSNSRSEMNVSTLELGDSALYLCASNREQFFGPGTRLTVL.

The chain combines TRBV11-3 with TRBJ2-1; 12 bases align to TRBD2. The V gene end was trimmed by 5 bases and the J gene end by 9 bases; junction bases not matched to a gene: 8. Germline V lookup: CDR1 SGHNT, CDR2 YENEEA. The CDR3 totals 15 residues. The CDR3 reads CASSTGTSGSSEQFF. CDR3 DNA sequence: TGTGCCAGCAGCACCGGGACTAGCGGGTCTAGTGAGCAGTTCTTC.

The rearrangement links TRBV2 to TRBJ1-1; D is possibly TRBD1 (6 bases). CDR1 and CDR2 from the germline V gene are SNHLY and FYNNEI. This CDR3 comprises 14 residues. The V and J ends lost 5 bases and 1 base respectively, with 11 bases between them. The CDR3 DNA is TGTGCCAGCAGTCAACAGGGTTCGAACACTGAAGCTTTCTTT. Its translation: CASSQQGSNTEAFF.

This clone was picked up one time. The CDR3 DNA follows: TGTGCCAGCGGAGCTCGGGATGGGCTGTTTTTT. As protein: CASGARDGLFF. The rearrangement links TRBV27 to TRBJ2-2; possibly TRBD2 for D (5 bases). This CDR3 has 11 residues. Germline CDR1 and CDR2: MNHEY and SMNVEV (reference sequence). The V end lost 8 bases, the J end lost 13 bases, and 14 bases lay between the germline ends.

CDR3 sequence: CASSPQGTNIQYF. In nucleotides, the CDR3 is TGTGCCAGTAGTCCCCAGGGCACAAACATTCAGTACTTC. The gene calls are TRBV19 and TRBJ2-4; possible D gene TRBD1, 5 bases. Germline assignment: CDR1 LNHDA and CDR2 SQIVND (reference sequence). Trimming shortened V by 5 bases and J by 6 bases, and 11 bases separated the two germline ends. This CDR3 is 13 amino acids long.

This sequence joins TRBV19 and TRBJ1-1; 8 bases match TRBD1. The CDR3 extends over 18 amino acids. Germline trimming cut 7 bases from V and 3 bases from J; bases unmatched to any gene: 19. Germline CDR1 is LNHDA and CDR2 is SQIVND (reference sequence). The CDR3 is CASTPALTGGEMHTEAFF. Here the CDR3 DNA reads TGTGCCAGTACACCGGCCTTAACAGGGGGAGAAATGCACACTGAAGCTTTCTTT.

V gene TRBV28 combines with J gene TRBJ1-6, with TRBD1 as a possible D gene (5 bases). Trimming shortened V by 4 bases and J by 7 bases, and 14 bases separated the two germline ends. CDR1 is MDHEN, CDR2 SYDVKM, per germline. CDR3 length: 15 residues. Here the CDR3 DNA reads TGTGCCAGCAGTTCGACTGGGCAGGGAAATTCACCCCTCCACTTT. Translated: CASSSTGQGNSPLHF.

The V call is TRBV19, the J call TRBJ2-1; 8 positions match TRBD1. The V gene end was trimmed by 5 bases and the J gene end by 3 bases; junction bases not matched to a gene: 3. This CDR3 comprises 14 residues. Germline lookup yields CDR1 LNHDA and CDR2 SQIVND (reference sequence). The CDR3 nucleotides are TGTGCCAGTAGTGCCGGGACAGGCTACAATGAGCAGTTCTTC. It translates to CASSAGTGYNEQFF.

The V gene is TRBV7-2, the J gene TRBJ1-4; TRBD1 aligns across 7 bases. Germline V gives CDR1 SGHTA, CDR2 FQGNSA. The ends lost 5 bases at V and 3 bases at J; junction bases unmatched: 3. The CDR3 contains 14 residues. CDR3 sequence (DNA): TGTGCCAGCAGCGCACAGGGGTCTAATGAAAAACTGTTTTTT. Translating it yields CASSAQGSNEKLFF.

The chain links TRBV4-1 to TRBJ2-4, with D tentatively TRBD2 (5 bases). The CDR3 sequence is 15 residues long. Trimming removed 4 bases from V and 6 bases from J, with 16 bases in between. The germline V gene has CDR1 MGHRA and CDR2 YSYEKL. CDR3 amino acids: CASSPTSGERNIQYF. CDR3 nucleotide sequence: TGCGCCAGCAGCCCTACGTCCGGGGAGAGAAACATTCAGTACTTC.

This chain joins TRBV4-1 and TRBJ2-7, with 9 nucleotides matching TRBD1. Trimming cost V 6 bases and J 3 bases; bases outside gene matches: 3. Per germline, CDR1 MGHRA and CDR2 YSYEKL. This CDR3 region has 13 residues. The CDR3 is CASRSDRGYEQYF. CDR3 DNA: TGCGCCAGCAGATCGGACAGGGGCTACGAGCAGTACTTC.

J is TRBJ1-4 and V is TRBV28; unclear D gene. CDR3 length: 15 amino acids. V was clipped by 5 bases and J by 3 bases, with 13 bases between them. Germline values: CDR1 MDHEN, CDR2 SYDVKM. CDR3 loop: CASSLPGSANEKLFF. The CDR3 DNA is TGTGCCAGCAGTCTCCCGGGGTCCGCTAATGAAAAACTGTTTTTT.

The chain couples TRBV13 to TRBJ1-6; TRBD1 is a possible D gene (6 bases). This CDR3 region has 19 residues. Germline-derived CDR1 and CDR2 are PRHDT and FYEKMQ (reference sequence). The V and J ends lost 5 bases and 0 bases respectively, with 20 bases between them. The CDR3, as DNA: TGTGCCAGCAGCGCAAGCACAGGGCTGGGTAGCTCCTATAATTCACCCCTCCACTTT. Residues: CASSASTGLGSSYNSPLHF.

This chain links TRBV5-4 with TRBJ2-3; 8 positions match TRBD2. Germline V gene lookup returns CDR1 SGHNT and CDR2 YYREEE (reference sequence). This CDR3 has 16 amino acids. V lost 0 bases to trimming and J lost 2 bases; unmatched junction nucleotides: 5. The CDR3 loop reads CASSLGGRGATDTQYF. The CDR3 coding sequence is TGTGCCAGCAGCTTGGGGGGGCGGGGGGCCACAGATACGCAGTATTTT.

Only a few counts were recorded for this clone. The rearrangement uses TRBV6-5 and TRBJ2-1; 9 bases map to TRBD1. This CDR3 spans 14 amino acids. The V gene end was trimmed by 4 bases and the J gene end by 5 bases; junction bases not matched to a gene: 3. CDR1 is MNHEY and CDR2 is SVGAGI in the germline V gene. Written as DNA, the CDR3 is TGTGCCAGCAGTTCATGGACAGGGGACAATGAGCAGTTCTTC. Translated: CASSSWTGDNEQFF.

V usage is TRBV30 and J usage is TRBJ2-2, with 8 bases aligning to TRBD2. The V and J ends lost 3 bases and 0 bases, in that order; junction bases with no gene match: 3. This CDR3 spans 15 amino acids. In germline, CDR1 is GTSNPN, CDR2 SVGIG (reference sequence). The CDR3 region has the DNA TGTGCCTGGAGAACTAGCGGACCGAACACCGGGGAGCTGTTTTTT. Translated, it gives CAWRTSGPNTGELFF.

The gene calls are TRBV7-2 and TRBJ1-4; 7 bases map to TRBD1. CDR1 is SGHTA, CDR2 FQGNSA, per germline. The CDR3 spans 14 residues. After removal of 7 bases from V and 4 bases from J, the junction contained 6 bases not matched to a gene. The CDR3 spells CASTPPGGNEKLFF. The CDR3 DNA follows: TGTGCCAGCACCCCTCCAGGGGGTAATGAAAAACTGTTTTTT.

About this clone itself: The junction shows a germline mismatch at one end, possibly a read error. The chain joins TRBV7-9 to TRBJ2-7; 11 nucleotides line up with TRBD1. Germline V gene data show CDR1 as SEHNR and CDR2 as FQNEAQ (reference sequence). The CDR3 loop spans 16 amino acids. The CDR3 spells CSSSLTSGTGGYEQYF. CDR3 nucleotide sequence: TGTTCCAGCAGCTTAACCTCCGGGACAGGGGGCTACGAGCAGTACTTC. Based on the CDR3 plus reference TRBV7-9 and TRBJ2-7, the full variable domain is DTGVSQNPRHKITKRGQNVTFRCDPISEHNRLYWYRQTLGQGPEFLTYFQNEAQLEKSRLLSDRFSAERPKGSFSTLEIQRTEQGDSAMYLCSSSLTSGTGGYEQYFGPGTRLTVT.

The chain employs TRBV15 and TRBJ2-1, with TRBD2 matching 8 bases. The germline V gene has CDR1 LNHNV and CDR2 YYDKDF (reference sequence). Trimming at V came to 6 bases and at J to 15 bases, leaving 10 bases not matched to a gene. CDR3 length equals 12 residues. Here the CDR3 DNA reads TGTGCCACCAGGGGAAACATGCTAGCGGGGTTCTTC. Translating gives CATRGNMLAGFF.

The CDR3 sequence is CASSLAGESPLHF. CDR3 coding DNA: TGTGCCAGCAGCTTAGCAGGGGAATCACCCCTCCACTTT. The genes are TRBV11-3 and TRBJ1-6; D may be TRBD1 (6 bases). The CDR3 runs to 13 residues. Germline CDR1 SGHNT, CDR2 YENEEA. Trimming took off 1 base at V and 10 bases at J, with 8 bases between the two ends.

The chain is built from TRBV5-8 and TRBJ1-2; 10 bases are a match to TRBD1. After removal of 4 bases from V and 4 bases from J, the junction contained 4 bases not matched to a gene. The V gene's germline CDR1 is SGHTS and CDR2 YDEGEE. CDR3 size: 14 residues. The CDR3 bases are TGTGCCAGCAGCAGGAGGGACAGGGGCTATGGCTACACCTTC. Protein: CASSRRDRGYGYTF.